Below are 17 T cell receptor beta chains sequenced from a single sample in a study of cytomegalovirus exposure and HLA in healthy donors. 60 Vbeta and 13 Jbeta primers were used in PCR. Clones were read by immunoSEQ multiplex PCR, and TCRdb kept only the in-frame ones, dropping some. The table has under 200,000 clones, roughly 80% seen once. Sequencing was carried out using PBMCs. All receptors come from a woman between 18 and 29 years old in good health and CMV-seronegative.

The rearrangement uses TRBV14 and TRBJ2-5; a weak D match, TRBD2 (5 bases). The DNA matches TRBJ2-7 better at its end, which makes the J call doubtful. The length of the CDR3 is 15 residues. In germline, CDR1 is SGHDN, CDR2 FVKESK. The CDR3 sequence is CASSQFPGSSYEQYF. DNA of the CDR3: TGTGCCAGCAGTCAGTTCCCGGGATCCTCCTACGAGCAGTACTTC.

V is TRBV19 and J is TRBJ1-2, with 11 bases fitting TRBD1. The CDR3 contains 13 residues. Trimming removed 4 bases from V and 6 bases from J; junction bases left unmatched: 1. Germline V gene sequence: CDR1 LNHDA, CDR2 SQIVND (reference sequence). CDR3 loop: CASSRTGGDGYTF. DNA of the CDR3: TGTGCCAGTAGTAGGACAGGGGGCGATGGCTACACCTTC.

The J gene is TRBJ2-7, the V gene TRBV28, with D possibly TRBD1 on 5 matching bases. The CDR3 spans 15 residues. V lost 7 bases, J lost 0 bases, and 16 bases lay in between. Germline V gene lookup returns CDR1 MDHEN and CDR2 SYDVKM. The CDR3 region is CASIPGSDNSYEQYF. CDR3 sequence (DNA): TGTGCCAGCATCCCAGGCTCGGACAACTCCTACGAGCAGTACTTC.

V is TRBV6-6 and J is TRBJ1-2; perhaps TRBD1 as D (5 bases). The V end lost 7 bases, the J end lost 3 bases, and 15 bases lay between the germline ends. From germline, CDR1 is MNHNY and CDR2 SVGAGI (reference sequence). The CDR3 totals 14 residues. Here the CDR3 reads CASTQGVWDYGYTF. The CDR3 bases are TGTGCCAGCACCCAGGGTGTGTGGGACTATGGCTACACCTTC.

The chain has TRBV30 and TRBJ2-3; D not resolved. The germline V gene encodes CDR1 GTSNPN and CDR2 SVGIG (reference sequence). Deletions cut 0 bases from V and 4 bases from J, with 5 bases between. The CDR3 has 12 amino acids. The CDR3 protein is CAWSVPADTQYF. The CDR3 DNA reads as TGTGCCTGGAGTGTTCCCGCAGATACGCAGTATTTT.

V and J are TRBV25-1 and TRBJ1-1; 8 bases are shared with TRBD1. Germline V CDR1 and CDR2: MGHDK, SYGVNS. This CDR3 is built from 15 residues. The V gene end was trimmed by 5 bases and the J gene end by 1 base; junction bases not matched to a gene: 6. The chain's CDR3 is CASSRRGTGNTEAFF. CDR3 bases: TGTGCCAGCAGTCGCAGAGGGACAGGGAACACTGAAGCTTTCTTT.

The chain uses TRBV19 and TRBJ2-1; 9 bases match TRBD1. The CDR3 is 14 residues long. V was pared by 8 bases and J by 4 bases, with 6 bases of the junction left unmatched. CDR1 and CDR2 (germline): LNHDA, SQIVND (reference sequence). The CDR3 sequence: CASQRDRDYNEQFF. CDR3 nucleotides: TGTGCCAGTCAACGGGACAGGGATTACAATGAGCAGTTCTTC.

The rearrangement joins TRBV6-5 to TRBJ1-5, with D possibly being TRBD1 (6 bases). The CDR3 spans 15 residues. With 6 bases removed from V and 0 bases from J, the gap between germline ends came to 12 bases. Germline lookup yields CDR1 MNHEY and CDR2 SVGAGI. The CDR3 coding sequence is TGTGCCAGCAGACCACACAGGGTTAGCAATCAGCCCCAGCATTTT. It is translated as CASRPHRVSNQPQHF.

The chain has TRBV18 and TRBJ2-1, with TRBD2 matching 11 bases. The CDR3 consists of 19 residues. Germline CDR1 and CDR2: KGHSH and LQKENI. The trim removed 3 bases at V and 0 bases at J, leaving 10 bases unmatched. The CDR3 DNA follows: TGTGCCAGCTCACCGAGGGTGTCTAGCGGGGGGAGCTCCTACAATGAGCAGTTCTTC. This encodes CASSPRVSSGGSSYNEQFF.

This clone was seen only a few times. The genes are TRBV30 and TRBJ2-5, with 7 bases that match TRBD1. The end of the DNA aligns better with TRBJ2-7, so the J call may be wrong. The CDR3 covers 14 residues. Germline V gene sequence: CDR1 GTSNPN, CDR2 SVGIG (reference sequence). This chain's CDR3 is CAWATGVVTYEQYF. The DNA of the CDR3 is TGTGCCTGGGCTACAGGGGTAGTAACCTACGAGCAGTACTTC.

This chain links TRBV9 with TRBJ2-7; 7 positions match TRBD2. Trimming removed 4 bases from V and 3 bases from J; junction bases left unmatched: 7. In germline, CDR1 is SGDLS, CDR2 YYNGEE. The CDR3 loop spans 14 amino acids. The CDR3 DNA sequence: TGTGCCAGCAGCTCCGGGACTACCGGCTACGAGCAGTACTTC. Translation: CASSSGTTGYEQYF.

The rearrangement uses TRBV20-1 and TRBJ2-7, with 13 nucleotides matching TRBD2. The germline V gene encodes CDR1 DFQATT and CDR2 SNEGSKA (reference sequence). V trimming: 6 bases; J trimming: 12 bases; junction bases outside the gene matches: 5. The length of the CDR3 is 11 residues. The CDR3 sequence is CSATTSGGPYF. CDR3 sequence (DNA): TGCAGTGCCACGACTAGCGGGGGGCCGTACTTC.

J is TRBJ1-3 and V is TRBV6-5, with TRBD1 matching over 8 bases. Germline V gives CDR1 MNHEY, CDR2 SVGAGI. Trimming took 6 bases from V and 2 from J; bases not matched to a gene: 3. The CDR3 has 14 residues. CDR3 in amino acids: CASSKTGAGNTIYF. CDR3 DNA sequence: TGTGCCAGCAGCAAGACAGGGGCTGGAAACACCATATATTTT.

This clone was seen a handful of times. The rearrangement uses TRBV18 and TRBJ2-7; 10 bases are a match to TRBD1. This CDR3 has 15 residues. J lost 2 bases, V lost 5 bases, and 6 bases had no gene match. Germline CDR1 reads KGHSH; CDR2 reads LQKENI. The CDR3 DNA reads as TGTGCCAGCTCAGGACGGACAGGGGGTGCCTACGAGCAGTACTTC. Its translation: CASSGRTGGAYEQYF.

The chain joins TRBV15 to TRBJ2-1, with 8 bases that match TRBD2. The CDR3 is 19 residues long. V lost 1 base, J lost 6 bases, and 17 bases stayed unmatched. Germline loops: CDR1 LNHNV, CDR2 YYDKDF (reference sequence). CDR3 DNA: TGTGCCACCAGCAGAGCAGCGGGGGCATTAGGTAGAGTACCCAATGAGCAGTTCTTC. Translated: CATSRAAGALGRVPNEQFF.

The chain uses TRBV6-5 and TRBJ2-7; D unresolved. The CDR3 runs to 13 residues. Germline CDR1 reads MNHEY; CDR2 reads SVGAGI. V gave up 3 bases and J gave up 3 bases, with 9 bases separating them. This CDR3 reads CASSYRVDYEQYF. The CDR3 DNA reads TGTGCCAGCAGTTATAGAGTAGACTACGAGCAGTACTTC.

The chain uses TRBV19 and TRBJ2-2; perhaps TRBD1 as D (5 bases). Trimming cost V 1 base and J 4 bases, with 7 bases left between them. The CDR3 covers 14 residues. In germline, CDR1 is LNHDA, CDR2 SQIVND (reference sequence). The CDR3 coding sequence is TGTGCCAGTAGTATAGGACAGAGCACCGGGGAGCTGTTTTTT. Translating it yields CASSIGQSTGELFF.